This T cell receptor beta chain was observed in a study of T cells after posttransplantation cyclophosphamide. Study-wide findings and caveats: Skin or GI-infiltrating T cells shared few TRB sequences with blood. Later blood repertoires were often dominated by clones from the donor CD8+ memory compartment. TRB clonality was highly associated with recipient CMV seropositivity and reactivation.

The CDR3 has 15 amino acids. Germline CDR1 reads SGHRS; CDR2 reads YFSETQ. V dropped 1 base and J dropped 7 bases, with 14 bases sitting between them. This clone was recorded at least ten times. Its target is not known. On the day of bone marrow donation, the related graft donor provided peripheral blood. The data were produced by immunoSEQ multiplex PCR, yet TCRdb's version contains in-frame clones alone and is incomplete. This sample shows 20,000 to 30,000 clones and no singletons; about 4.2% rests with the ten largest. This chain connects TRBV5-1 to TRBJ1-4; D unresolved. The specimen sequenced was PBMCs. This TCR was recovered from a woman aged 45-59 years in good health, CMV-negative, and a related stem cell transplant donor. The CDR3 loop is CASSLSGVLGEKLFF. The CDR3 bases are TGCGCCAGCAGCTTGTCGGGAGTTTTGGGTGAAAAACTGTTTTTT. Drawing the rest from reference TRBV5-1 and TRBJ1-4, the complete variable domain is KAGVTQTPRYLIKTRGQQVTLSCSPISGHRSVSWYQQTPGQGLQFLFEYFSETQRNKGNFPGRFSGRQFSNSRSEMNVSTLELGDSALYLCASSLSGVLGEKLFFGSGTQLSVL.